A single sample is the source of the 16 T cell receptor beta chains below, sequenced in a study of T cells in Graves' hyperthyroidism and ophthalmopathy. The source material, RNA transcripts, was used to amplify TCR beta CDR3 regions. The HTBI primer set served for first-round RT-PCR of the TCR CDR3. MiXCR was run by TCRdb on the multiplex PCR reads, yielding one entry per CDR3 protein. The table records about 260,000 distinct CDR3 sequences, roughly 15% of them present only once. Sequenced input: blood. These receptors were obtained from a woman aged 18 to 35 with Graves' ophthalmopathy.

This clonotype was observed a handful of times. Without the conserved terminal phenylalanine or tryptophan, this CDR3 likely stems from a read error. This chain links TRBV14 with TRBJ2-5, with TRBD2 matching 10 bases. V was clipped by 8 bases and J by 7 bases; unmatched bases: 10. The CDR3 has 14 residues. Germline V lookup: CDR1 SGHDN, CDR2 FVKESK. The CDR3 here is CASAQAGGPGTQYL. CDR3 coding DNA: TGTGCCAGCGCCCAAGCGGGGGGGCCTGGGACCCAGTACCTC.

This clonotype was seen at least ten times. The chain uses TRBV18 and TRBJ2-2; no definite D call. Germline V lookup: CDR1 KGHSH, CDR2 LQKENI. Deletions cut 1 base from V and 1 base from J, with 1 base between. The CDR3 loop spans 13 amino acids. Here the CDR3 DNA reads TGTGCCAGCTCACCACAGAACACCGGGGAGCTGTTTTTT. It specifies CASSPQNTGELFF.

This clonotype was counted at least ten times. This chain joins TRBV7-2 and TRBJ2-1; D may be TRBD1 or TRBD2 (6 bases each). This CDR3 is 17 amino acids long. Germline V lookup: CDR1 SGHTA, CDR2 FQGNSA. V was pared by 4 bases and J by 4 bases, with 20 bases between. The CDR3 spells CASSSFFQGTRYNEQFF. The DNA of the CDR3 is TGTGCCAGCAGCTCTTTCTTCCAGGGGACTCGTTACAATGAGCAGTTCTTC.

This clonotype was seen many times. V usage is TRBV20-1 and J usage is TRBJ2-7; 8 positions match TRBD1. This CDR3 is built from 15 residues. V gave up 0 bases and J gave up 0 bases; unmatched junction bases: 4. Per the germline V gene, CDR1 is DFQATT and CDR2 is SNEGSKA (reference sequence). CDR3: CSARDRQGPSYEQYF. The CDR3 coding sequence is TGCAGTGCTAGAGATCGACAGGGGCCCTCCTACGAGCAGTACTTC.

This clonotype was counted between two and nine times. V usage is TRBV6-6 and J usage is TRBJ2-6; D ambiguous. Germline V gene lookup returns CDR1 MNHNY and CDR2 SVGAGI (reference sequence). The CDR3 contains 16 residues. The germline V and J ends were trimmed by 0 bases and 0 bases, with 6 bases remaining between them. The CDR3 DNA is TGTGCCAGCAGTTACTCACCTTACTCTGGGGCCAACGTCCTGACTTTC. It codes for CASSYSPYSGANVLTF.

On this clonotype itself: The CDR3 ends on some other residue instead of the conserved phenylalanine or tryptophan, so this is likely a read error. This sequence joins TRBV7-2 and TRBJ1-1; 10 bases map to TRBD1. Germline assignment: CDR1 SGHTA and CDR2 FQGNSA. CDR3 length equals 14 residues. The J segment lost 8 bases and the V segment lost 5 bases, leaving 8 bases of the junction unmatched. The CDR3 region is CASSPEGTGAEAFL. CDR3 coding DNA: TGTGCCAGCAGCCCCGAGGGGACAGGGGCGGAAGCTTTCCTT.

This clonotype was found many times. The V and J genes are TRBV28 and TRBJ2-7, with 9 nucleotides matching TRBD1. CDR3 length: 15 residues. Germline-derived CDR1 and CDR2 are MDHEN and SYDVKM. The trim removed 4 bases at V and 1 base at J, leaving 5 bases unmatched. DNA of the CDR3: TGTGCCAGCAGTTCCACCGGGACAGGGTCCTACGAGCAGTACTTC. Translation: CASSSTGTGSYEQYF.

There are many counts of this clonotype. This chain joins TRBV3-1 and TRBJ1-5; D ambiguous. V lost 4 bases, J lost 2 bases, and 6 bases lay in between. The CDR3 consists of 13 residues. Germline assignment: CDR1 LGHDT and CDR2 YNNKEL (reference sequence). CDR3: CASSPLGNQPQHF. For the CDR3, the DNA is TGTGCCAGCAGCCCCCTGGGCAATCAGCCCCAGCATTTT.

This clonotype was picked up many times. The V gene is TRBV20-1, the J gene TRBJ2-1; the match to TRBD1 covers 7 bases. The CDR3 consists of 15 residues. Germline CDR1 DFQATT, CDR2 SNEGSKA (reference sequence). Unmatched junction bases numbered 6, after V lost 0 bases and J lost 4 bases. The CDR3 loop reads CSARDPGTAYNEQFF. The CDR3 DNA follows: TGCAGTGCTAGAGATCCCGGGACAGCATACAATGAGCAGTTCTTC.

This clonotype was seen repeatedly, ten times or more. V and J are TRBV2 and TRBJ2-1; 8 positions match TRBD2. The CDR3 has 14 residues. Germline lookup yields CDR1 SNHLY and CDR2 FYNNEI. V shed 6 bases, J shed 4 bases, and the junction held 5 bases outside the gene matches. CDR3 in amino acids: CASRGSGKYNEQFF. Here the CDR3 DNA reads TGTGCCAGCAGAGGTAGCGGGAAGTACAATGAGCAGTTCTTC.

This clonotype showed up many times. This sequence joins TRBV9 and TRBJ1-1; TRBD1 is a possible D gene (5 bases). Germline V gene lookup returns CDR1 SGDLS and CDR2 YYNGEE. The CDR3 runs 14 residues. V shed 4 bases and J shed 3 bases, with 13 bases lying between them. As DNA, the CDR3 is TGTGCCAGCAGCCCAAGGATGGGGGACACTGAAGCTTTCTTT. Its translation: CASSPRMGDTEAFF.

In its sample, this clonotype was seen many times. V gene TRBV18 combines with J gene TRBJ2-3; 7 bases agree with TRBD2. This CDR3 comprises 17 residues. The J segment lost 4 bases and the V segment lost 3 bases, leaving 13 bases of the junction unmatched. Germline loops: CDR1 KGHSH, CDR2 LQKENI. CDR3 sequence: CASSPKPTSLRADTQYF. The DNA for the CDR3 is TGTGCCAGCTCACCGAAACCGACTAGCCTGAGAGCAGATACGCAGTATTTT.

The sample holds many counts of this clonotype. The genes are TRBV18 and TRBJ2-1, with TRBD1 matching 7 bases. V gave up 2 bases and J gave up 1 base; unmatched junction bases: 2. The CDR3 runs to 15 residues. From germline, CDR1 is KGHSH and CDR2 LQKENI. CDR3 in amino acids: CASSPVQGSYNEQFF. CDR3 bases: TGTGCCAGCTCACCAGTACAGGGGTCCTACAATGAGCAGTTCTTC.

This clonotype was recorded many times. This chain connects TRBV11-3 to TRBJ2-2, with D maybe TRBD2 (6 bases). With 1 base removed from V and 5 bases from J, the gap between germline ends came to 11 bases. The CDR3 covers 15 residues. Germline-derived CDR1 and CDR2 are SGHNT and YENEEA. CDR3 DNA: TGTGCCAGCAGCTTAGGGACTATTGAGACCGGGGAGCTGTTTTTT. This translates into CASSLGTIETGELFF. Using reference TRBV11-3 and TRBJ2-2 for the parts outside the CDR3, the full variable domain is EAGVVQSPRYKIIEKKQPVAFWCNPISGHNTLYWYLQNLGQGPELLIRYENEEAVDDSQLPKDRFSAERLKGVDSTLKIQPAELGDSAVYLCASSLGTIETGELFFGEGSRLTVL.

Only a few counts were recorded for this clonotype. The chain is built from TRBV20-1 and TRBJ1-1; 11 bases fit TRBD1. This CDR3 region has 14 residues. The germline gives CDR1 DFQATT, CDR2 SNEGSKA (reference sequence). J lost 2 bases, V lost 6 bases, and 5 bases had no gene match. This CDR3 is CSAAGTGGNTEAFF. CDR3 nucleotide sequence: TGCAGTGCGGCCGGGACAGGGGGTAACACTGAAGCTTTCTTT.

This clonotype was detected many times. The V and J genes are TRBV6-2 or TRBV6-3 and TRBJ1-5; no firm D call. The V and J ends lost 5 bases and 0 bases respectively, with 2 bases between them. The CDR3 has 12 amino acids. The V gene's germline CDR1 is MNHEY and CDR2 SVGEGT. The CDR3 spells CASSTSNQPQHF. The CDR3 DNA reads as TGTGCCAGCAGTACTAGCAATCAGCCCCAGCATTTT.